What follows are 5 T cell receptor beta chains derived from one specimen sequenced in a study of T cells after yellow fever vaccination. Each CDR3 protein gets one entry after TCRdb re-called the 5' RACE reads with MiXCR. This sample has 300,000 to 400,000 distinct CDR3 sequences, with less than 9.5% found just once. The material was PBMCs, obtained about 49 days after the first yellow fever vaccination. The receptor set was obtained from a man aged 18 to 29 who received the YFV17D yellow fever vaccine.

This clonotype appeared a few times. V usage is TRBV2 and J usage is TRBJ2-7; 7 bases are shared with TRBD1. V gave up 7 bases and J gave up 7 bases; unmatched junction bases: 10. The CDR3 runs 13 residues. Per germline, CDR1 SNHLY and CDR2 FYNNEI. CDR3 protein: CASNRGELREQYV. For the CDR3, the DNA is TGTGCCAGCAACAGGGGAGAATTGCGGGAGCAGTACGTC.

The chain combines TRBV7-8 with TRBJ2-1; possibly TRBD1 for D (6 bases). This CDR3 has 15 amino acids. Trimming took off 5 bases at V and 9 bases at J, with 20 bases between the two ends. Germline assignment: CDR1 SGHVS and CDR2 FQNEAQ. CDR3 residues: CASSAMGRGAGEQFF. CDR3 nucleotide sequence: TGTGCCAGCAGCGCGATGGGCAGGGGTGCGGGTGAGCAGTTCTTC.

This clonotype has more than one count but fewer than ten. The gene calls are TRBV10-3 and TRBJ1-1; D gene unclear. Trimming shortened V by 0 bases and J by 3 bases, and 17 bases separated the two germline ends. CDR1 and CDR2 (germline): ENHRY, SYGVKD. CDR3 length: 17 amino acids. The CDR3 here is CAISESADDLGDTEAFF. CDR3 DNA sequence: TGTGCCATCAGTGAGTCGGCCGACGACCTTGGGGACACTGAAGCTTTCTTT.

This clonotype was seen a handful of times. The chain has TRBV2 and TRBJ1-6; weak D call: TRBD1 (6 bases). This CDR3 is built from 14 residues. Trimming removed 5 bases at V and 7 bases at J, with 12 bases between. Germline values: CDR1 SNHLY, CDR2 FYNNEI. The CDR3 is CASSPTGRNSPLHF. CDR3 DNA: TGTGCCAGCAGTCCGACAGGCAGAAATTCACCCCTCCACTTT.

As DNA, the CDR3 is TGCAGCGTTGAACGTGGGGCAGACAGGGGGGTAATCTACAATGAGCAGTTCTTC. Protein: CSVERGADRGVIYNEQFF. The chain carries TRBV29-1 and TRBJ2-1; TRBD1 aligns across 9 bases. Germline CDR1 is SQVTM and CDR2 is ANQGSEA. V trimming: 2 bases; J trimming: 3 bases; junction bases outside the gene matches: 14. CDR3 length equals 18 residues.